The 10 T cell receptor beta chains below all came from one sample that was sequenced in a study of blood T cell repertoires in COVID-19. Libraries were prepared by immunoSEQ multiplex PCR; TCRdb keeps only in-frame clonotypes and omits some of them. The sample lists a few hundred thousand clones; 70% to 90% were seen once. Sequencing used PBMCs or T cells enriched from blood (not recorded which). These receptor sequences come from a woman between 40 and 55 years old who had recovered from COVID-19.

The genes are TRBV15 and TRBJ1-2; TRBD1 aligns across 10 bases. Germline values: CDR1 LNHNV, CDR2 YYDKDF (reference sequence). Trimming cost V 0 bases and J 7 bases; bases outside gene matches: 2. The CDR3 spans 14 residues. CDR3 loop: CATSRDGTGVGYTF. The CDR3 DNA follows: TGTGCCACCAGCAGAGATGGGACAGGGGTTGGCTACACCTTC.

This chain uses TRBV16 with TRBJ1-1; the D gene is possibly TRBD1 (6 bases). The CDR3 consists of 15 residues. Trimming left V 4 bases short and J 5 bases short, with 17 bases between. Looked up from germline, CDR1 is KGHSY and CDR2 is FQNENV. This chain's CDR3 is CASSPWLDGTTEAFF. The CDR3 coding sequence is TGTGCCAGCAGCCCCTGGCTTGACGGGACAACTGAAGCTTTCTTT.

The chain is built from TRBV7-3 and TRBJ2-1, with TRBD2 identical over 16 bases. This CDR3 is built from 20 residues. V lost 6 bases, J lost 2 bases, and 13 bases stayed unmatched. Germline lookup yields CDR1 SGHTA and CDR2 FQGTGA. Here the CDR3 DNA reads TGTGCCAGCAGAACAGTCCCGGGACTAGCGGGAGGGGGAGCCTACAATGAGCAGTTCTTC. Its protein is CASRTVPGLAGGGAYNEQFF.

CDR3 DNA sequence: TGTGCCAGCAGCTTGGAATGGAGTAGAAAGGACACTGAAGCTTTCTTT. It specifies CASSLEWSRKDTEAFF. The genes are TRBV5-6 and TRBJ1-1; the D is unclear. The V and J ends lost 0 bases and 3 bases respectively, with 15 bases between them. Looked up from germline, CDR1 is SGHDT and CDR2 is YYEEEE. This CDR3 contains 16 residues.

The chain carries TRBV7-6 and TRBJ1-1; a weak D match, TRBD1 (5 bases). CDR3 length: 14 residues. The V gene lost 6 bases and the J gene lost 6 bases, with 17 bases spanning the gap. Per germline, CDR1 SGHVS and CDR2 FNYEAQ. In nucleotides, the CDR3 is TGTGCCAGCAGTTCGGCGGGGGTACGGGCTGAAGCTTTCTTT. It is translated as CASSSAGVRAEAFF.

CDR3 region: CASSPAGQGRSSGNTIYF. CDR3 bases: TGTGCCAGCTCACCAGCGGGACAGGGCAGGAGCTCTGGAAACACCATATATTTT. V gene TRBV18 combines with J gene TRBJ1-3; 9 nucleotides align to TRBD1. The J segment lost 0 bases and the V segment lost 2 bases, leaving 8 bases of the junction unmatched. The CDR3 contains 18 residues. Germline CDR1 and CDR2: KGHSH and LQKENI.

The chain joins TRBV19 to TRBJ1-1; D remains ambiguous. V was cut by 7 bases and J by 6 bases, with 21 bases left in between. From germline, CDR1 is LNHDA and CDR2 SQIVND (reference sequence). The CDR3 runs to 15 residues. The CDR3: CASKPLVPEESEAFF. DNA for the CDR3: TGTGCCAGTAAACCGTTGGTCCCTGAGGAATCTGAAGCTTTCTTT.

This chain joins TRBV7-2 and TRBJ2-7; no clear D. This CDR3 region has 14 residues. From germline, CDR1 is SGHTA and CDR2 FQGNSA. Trimming removed 6 bases from V and 3 bases from J, with 15 bases in between. The CDR3 sequence: CASRNSRDSYEQYF. CDR3 DNA sequence: TGTGCCAGCAGGAATTCCCGCGATAGCTACGAGCAGTACTTC.

Remarks on this clone: Other DNA sequences from this sample encode an identical CDR3 as well. The V call is TRBV4-3, the J call TRBJ1-5; D not certain. Germline CDR1 reads LGHNA; CDR2 reads YSLEER. The CDR3 loop spans 15 amino acids. Trimming cost V 6 bases and J 0 bases, with 12 bases left between them. Here the CDR3 reads CASSPTGNSNQPQHF. CDR3 bases: TGCGCCAGCAGTCCGACGGGGAATAGCAATCAGCCCCAGCATTTT.

The chain combines TRBV29-1 with TRBJ1-2; tentatively, D is TRBD1 (6 bases). The CDR3 has 15 residues. CDR1 and CDR2 from the germline V gene are SQVTM and ANQGSEA. Trimming removed 6 bases from V and 0 bases from J, with 17 bases in between. The CDR3 nucleotides are TGCAGCGTCCGGCCCTACAGGGAGTCTAACTATGGCTACACCTTC. As protein: CSVRPYRESNYGYTF.